This T cell receptor beta chain was profiled in a study of Graves' ophthalmopathy and Graves' hyperthyroidism. Whole-study findings and limits: A roughly 81% specificity and nearly 90% sensitivity were achieved by a 13-signature model that separated ophthalmopathy from stable hyperthyroidism.

Certain patients, namely those with other autoimmune diseases, uncontrolled infections, pregnancy or lactation, were excluded. Germline assignment: CDR1 SGHTA and CDR2 FQGNSA. The junction had 12 bases not matched to a gene; V was cut back by 5 bases and J by 7 bases. The CDR3 contains 17 residues. RNA transcripts were the source from which TCR beta CDR3 regions were amplified. HTBI primers primed a first-round RT-PCR, and a second-round multiplex PCR followed. TCRdb processed the multiplex PCR reads anew with MiXCR; each CDR3 protein has one entry. Seen here are about 1.1 million distinct CDR3 sequences, about 35% observed once, and the top ten hold 11%. A note on this clonotype: Its antigen is unknown.

Material for sequencing was peripheral blood or thyroid tissue (not recorded which). V usage is TRBV7-2 and J usage is TRBJ1-5, with 12 bases lining up with TRBD1. This receptor was identified in an adult man with Graves' hyperthyroidism. CDR3 in amino acids: CASSPWTGTGGGQPQHF. In nucleotides, the CDR3 is TGTGCCAGCAGCCCCTGGACAGGGACAGGGGGCGGACAGCCCCAGCATTTT.